This is a list of T cell receptor beta chains from one sample in a study of OX40 agonist ivuxolimab in advanced cancers. TCRdb's copy holds only in-frame clones and misses some; the assay was immunoSEQ multiplex PCR. The sample holds over 90,000 clones, 86% seen once. This specimen was CD4+ or CD8+ T cells sorted from blood, taken in a trial of the OX40 agonist ivuxolimab. These receptors all stem from an adult with an advanced solid tumor such as melanoma, head and neck, liver or kidney cancer. The CDR3 runs from the conserved cysteine through the conserved F or W. Each record gives: V gene, J gene, D gene, clone size, CDR3 DNA, CDR3 protein. The D gene is left open where the match is weak. The size entry is marked missing in some rows and otherwise reads once, few, many or a size class.

V gene: TRBV7-8
J gene: TRBJ2-1
D gene: -
clone size: -
CDR3 DNA: TGTGCCAGCAGCTTACCCTTCGCCTCCTACAATGAGCAGTTCTTC
CDR3 protein: CASSLPFASYNEQFF

V gene: TRBV9
J gene: TRBJ2-7
D gene: -
clone size: -
CDR3 DNA: TGTGCCAGCAGCCCCGGGAACCTATACTCCTACGAGCAGTACTTC
CDR3 protein: CASSPGNLYSYEQYF

V gene: TRBV18
J gene: TRBJ2-5
D gene: -
clone size: -
CDR3 DNA: TGTGCCAGCTCACCATGGGGTCAAGAGACCCAGTACTTC
CDR3 protein: CASSPWGQETQYF

V gene: TRBV6-5
J gene: TRBJ2-7
D gene: -
clone size: -
CDR3 DNA: TGTGCCAGCAGTCACGGGGACGCCGCCTACGAGCAGTACTTC
CDR3 protein: CASSHGDAAYEQYF

V gene: TRBV5-1
J gene: TRBJ1-1
D gene: -
clone size: once
CDR3 DNA: TGCGCCAGCAGGTTGTCAGGGAGACGGTTGAACACTGAAGCTTTCTTT
CDR3 protein: CASRLSGRRLNTEAFF

V gene: TRBV9
J gene: TRBJ2-6
D gene: TRBD2
clone size: -
CDR3 DNA: TGTGCCAGCAGCGTAGACGGGAGGGGGGCTGGGGCCAACGTCCTGACTTTC
CDR3 protein: CASSVDGRGAGANVLTF

V gene: TRBV6-5
J gene: TRBJ1-2
D gene: TRBD1
clone size: once
CDR3 DNA: TGTGCCAGCAGTTCGACAGGGACAAAGGAGGGCTACACCTTC
CDR3 protein: CASSSTGTKEGYTF

V gene: TRBV7-9
J gene: TRBJ1-5
D gene: -
clone size: -
CDR3 DNA: TGTGCCAGCAGCTTAGGAGGAGTAGGGAATCAGCCCCAGCATTTT
CDR3 protein: CASSLGGVGNQPQHF

V gene: TRBV30
J gene: TRBJ2-7
D gene: TRBD1
clone size: -
CDR3 DNA: TGTGCCTGGAGTGACCCGGGACAGGGGAGGAACGAGCAGTACTTC
CDR3 protein: CAWSDPGQGRNEQYF

V gene: TRBV7-2
J gene: TRBJ2-7
D gene: TRBD1
clone size: -
CDR3 DNA: TGTGCCAGCAGCCCATTGTGGACAGGGAACAACGAGCAGTACTTC
CDR3 protein: CASSPLWTGNNEQYF

V gene: TRBV27
J gene: TRBJ2-1
D gene: -
clone size: -
CDR3 DNA: TGTGCCAGCAGTTTAATGGGGCAGTCTAATGAGCAGTTCTTC
CDR3 protein: CASSLMGQSNEQFF

V gene: TRBV7-9
J gene: TRBJ1-1
D gene: -
clone size: -
CDR3 DNA: TGTGCCAGCAGCTTAGCGGTCGCTGAAGCTTTCTTT
CDR3 protein: CASSLAVAEAFF

V gene: TRBV18
J gene: TRBJ1-2
D gene: -
clone size: few
CDR3 DNA: TGTGCCAGCTCACCACAGGGGGACCTCAACTATGGCTACACCTTC
CDR3 protein: CASSPQGDLNYGYTF

V gene: TRBV20-1
J gene: TRBJ1-2
D gene: -
clone size: -
CDR3 DNA: TGCAGTGCTTGGACAGACTATGGCTACACCTTC
CDR3 protein: CSAWTDYGYTF

V gene: TRBV5-1
J gene: TRBJ2-1
D gene: TRBD2
clone size: -
CDR3 DNA: TGCGCCAGCAGCTTCGGACTAGCGGGAGAAGAGCAGTTCTTC
CDR3 protein: CASSFGLAGEEQFF

V gene: TRBV5-1
J gene: TRBJ1-1
D gene: TRBD1
clone size: -
CDR3 DNA: TGCGCCAGCAGCTTGACCCCGGACAGGGGAGCTTTCTTT
CDR3 protein: CASSLTPDRGAFF

V gene: TRBV2
J gene: TRBJ2-6
D gene: -
clone size: -
CDR3 DNA: TGTGCCAGCAAACTAAATCCAGGGTCCAACGTCCTGACTTTC
CDR3 protein: CASKLNPGSNVLTF

V gene: TRBV5-8
J gene: TRBJ2-5
D gene: -
clone size: -
CDR3 DNA: TGTGCCAGCAGCTTGACGGGTGGTTTTCCCCAGTACTTC
CDR3 protein: CASSLTGGFPQYF

V gene: TRBV7-9
J gene: TRBJ2-2
D gene: -
clone size: -
CDR3 DNA: TGTGCCAGCAGCTTCAACGCCGCGAACACCGGGGAGCTGTTTTTT
CDR3 protein: CASSFNAANTGELFF

V gene: TRBV23-1
J gene: TRBJ2-7
D gene: TRBD2
clone size: -
CDR3 DNA: TGCGCCAGCAGTCAATCGAAGCGGGGAGTGGGGTACGAGCAGTACTTC
CDR3 protein: CASSQSKRGVGYEQYF

V gene: TRBV11-3
J gene: TRBJ1-3
D gene: -
clone size: -
CDR3 DNA: TGTGCCAGCAGCTTAGAGGGACGGTCAAACACCATATATTTT
CDR3 protein: CASSLEGRSNTIYF

V gene: TRBV7-3
J gene: TRBJ2-5
D gene: -
clone size: -
CDR3 DNA: TGTGCCAGCAGCCGAGGGGGACAAGAGACCCAGTACTTC
CDR3 protein: CASSRGGQETQYF

V gene: TRBV5-1
J gene: TRBJ1-1
D gene: TRBD1
clone size: once
CDR3 DNA: TGCGCCAGCAGGGGAAGCGGACAGGGCGCTGAGGCTTTCTTT
CDR3 protein: CASRGSGQGAEAFF

V gene: TRBV7-9
J gene: TRBJ2-7
D gene: -
clone size: once
CDR3 DNA: TGTGCCAGCAGCTTAGCAGGGATGGAGCAGTACTTC
CDR3 protein: CASSLAGMEQYF

V gene: TRBV9
J gene: TRBJ1-2
D gene: -
clone size: -
CDR3 DNA: TGTGCCAGCAGCCCGTTAAGGGGCTACACCTTC
CDR3 protein: CASSPLRGYTF

V gene: TRBV6-4
J gene: TRBJ2-7
D gene: TRBD2
clone size: -
CDR3 DNA: TGTGCCAGCAGTGAAACGGGGGGGAGCTCCTACGAGCAGTACTTC
CDR3 protein: CASSETGGSSYEQYF

V gene: TRBV5-1
J gene: TRBJ2-2
D gene: TRBD1
clone size: -
CDR3 DNA: TGCGCCAGCAATTACAGGGGGCGGGACACCGGGGAGCTGTTTTTT
CDR3 protein: CASNYRGRDTGELFF

V gene: TRBV10-3
J gene: TRBJ1-1
D gene: TRBD1
clone size: few
CDR3 DNA: TGTGCCATCAGGGACAGGGGGAACACTGAAGCTTTCTTT
CDR3 protein: CAIRDRGNTEAFF

V gene: TRBV30
J gene: TRBJ2-6
D gene: -
clone size: -
CDR3 DNA: TGTGCCTGGAGGACTTCTGGGGCCAACGTCCTGACTTTC
CDR3 protein: CAWRTSGANVLTF

V gene: TRBV9
J gene: TRBJ2-4
D gene: TRBD1
clone size: few
CDR3 DNA: TGTGCCAGCAGCGGCGACAGGGTGGGGGACATTCAGTACTTC
CDR3 protein: CASSGDRVGDIQYF

V gene: TRBV7-2
J gene: TRBJ2-3
D gene: -
clone size: -
CDR3 DNA: TGTGCCAGCAGGGTGGGGAGCACAGATACGCAGTATTTT
CDR3 protein: CASRVGSTDTQYF

V gene: TRBV18
J gene: TRBJ1-1
D gene: -
clone size: -
CDR3 DNA: TGTGCCAGCTCACAAAACCCCCAGGGAGAAGCTTTCTTT
CDR3 protein: CASSQNPQGEAFF

V gene: TRBV29-1
J gene: TRBJ1-2
D gene: -
clone size: once
CDR3 DNA: TGCAGTGCAATCGGGACTCCTAACTATGGCTACACCTTC
CDR3 protein: CSAIGTPNYGYTF

V gene: TRBV5-4
J gene: TRBJ2-2
D gene: TRBD2
clone size: -
CDR3 DNA: TGTGCCAGCAGCTCTGCTAGCGGGGGGGCCACCGGGGAGCTGTTTTTT
CDR3 protein: CASSSASGGATGELFF

V gene: TRBV7-3
J gene: TRBJ1-1
D gene: -
clone size: once
CDR3 DNA: TGTGCCAGCAGCTTATTTCTGAACACTGAAGCTTTCTTT
CDR3 protein: CASSLFLNTEAFF

V gene: TRBV7-6
J gene: TRBJ2-1
D gene: -
clone size: once
CDR3 DNA: TGTGCCAGCAGCTTAGTAGCTCTAGAAGGCAATGAGCAGTTCTTC
CDR3 protein: CASSLVALEGNEQFF

V gene: TRBV7-2
J gene: TRBJ1-2
D gene: -
clone size: -
CDR3 DNA: TGTGCCAGCAGCTACTGGGGGGCGCGTGATGGCTACACCTTC
CDR3 protein: CASSYWGARDGYTF

V gene: TRBV11-3
J gene: TRBJ2-6
D gene: -
clone size: -
CDR3 DNA: TGTGCCAGCAGTCGCCAGGGTGCTGGGGCCAACGTCCTGACTTTC
CDR3 protein: CASSRQGAGANVLTF

V gene: TRBV7-3
J gene: TRBJ2-3
D gene: -
clone size: -
CDR3 DNA: TGTGCCAGCAGCCATGGGGGCACAGATACGCAGTATTTT
CDR3 protein: CASSHGGTDTQYF

V gene: TRBV5-1
J gene: TRBJ1-1
D gene: -
clone size: -
CDR3 DNA: TGCGCCAGCAGCTTGGAGCGGATGAACACTGAAGCTTTCTTT
CDR3 protein: CASSLERMNTEAFF

V gene: TRBV14
J gene: TRBJ2-5
D gene: TRBD2
clone size: -
CDR3 DNA: TGTGCCAGCAGCGTTAGCGGGAGCCGAGAGACCCAGTACTTC
CDR3 protein: CASSVSGSRETQYF

V gene: TRBV7-8
J gene: TRBJ2-4
D gene: TRBD1
clone size: once
CDR3 DNA: TGTGCCAGCAGCTTAGGCCTGGGACAGGGTGAATCCAAAAACATTCAGTACTTC
CDR3 protein: CASSLGLGQGESKNIQYF

V gene: TRBV28
J gene: TRBJ1-5
D gene: TRBD1
clone size: -
CDR3 DNA: TGTGCCAGCGGATACGGACAGGGCCAACTTCAGCCCCAGCATTTT
CDR3 protein: CASGYGQGQLQPQHF

V gene: TRBV14
J gene: TRBJ2-2
D gene: TRBD1
clone size: -
CDR3 DNA: TGTGCCAGCAGCCCTCCGGGACAGCCTAACACCGGGGAGCTGTTTTTT
CDR3 protein: CASSPPGQPNTGELFF

V gene: TRBV27
J gene: TRBJ1-4
D gene: -
clone size: -
CDR3 DNA: TGTGCCAGCAGTTTTTACGCAACTAATGAAAAACTGTTTTTT
CDR3 protein: CASSFYATNEKLFF

V gene: TRBV7-2
J gene: TRBJ1-2
D gene: TRBD1
clone size: few
CDR3 DNA: TGTGCCAGCACCTTACAGGGGGCAGACTATGGCTACACCTTC
CDR3 protein: CASTLQGADYGYTF

V gene: TRBV9
J gene: TRBJ2-1
D gene: -
clone size: -
CDR3 DNA: TGTGCCAGCAGCGTAGGGTACGATGAGCAGTTCTTC
CDR3 protein: CASSVGYDEQFF

V gene: TRBV29-1
J gene: TRBJ2-1
D gene: TRBD1
clone size: -
CDR3 DNA: TGCAGCGTTGAAAAAGCAGGGGGCAATGAGCAGTTCTTC
CDR3 protein: CSVEKAGGNEQFF

V gene: TRBV2
J gene: TRBJ2-5
D gene: TRBD1
clone size: once
CDR3 DNA: TGTGCCAGCAGTGAGGACAGGGAGGAGACCCAGTACTTC
CDR3 protein: CASSEDREETQYF

V gene: TRBV19
J gene: TRBJ1-2
D gene: -
clone size: -
CDR3 DNA: TGTGCCAGTAGTATGAGGAGCGGGAGCCTCGGCTTGTATGGAAACACCTTC
CDR3 protein: CASSMRSGSLGLYGNTF

V gene: TRBV5-1
J gene: TRBJ2-7
D gene: TRBD2
clone size: few
CDR3 DNA: TGCGCCAGCAGTAACTCCCCAGGGAGGGGAGTGAGGGAGCAGTACTTC
CDR3 protein: CASSNSPGRGVREQYF

V gene: TRBV6-4
J gene: TRBJ2-5
D gene: -
clone size: -
CDR3 DNA: TGTGCCAGCAGCTCTAACCCCGGGGGCGTGGAGACCCAGTACTTC
CDR3 protein: CASSSNPGGVETQYF

V gene: TRBV6-5
J gene: TRBJ1-1
D gene: -
clone size: once
CDR3 DNA: TGTGCCAGCAGTTACAACACAGGTCCCACTGAAGCTTTCTTT
CDR3 protein: CASSYNTGPTEAFF

V gene: TRBV7-9
J gene: TRBJ1-1
D gene: -
clone size: -
CDR3 DNA: TGTGCCAGCACTTCCCCCGGGACGGCGAACACTGAAGCTTTCTTT
CDR3 protein: CASTSPGTANTEAFF

V gene: TRBV27
J gene: TRBJ2-2
D gene: TRBD2
clone size: -
CDR3 DNA: TGTGCCAGCAGTTTCCCTTGGACTAGCGGGAAGGTTAACACCGGGGAGCTGTTTTTT
CDR3 protein: CASSFPWTSGKVNTGELFF

V gene: TRBV6-5
J gene: TRBJ2-7
D gene: TRBD1
clone size: -
CDR3 DNA: TGTGCCAGCAGGTCCCAGCCGGGACAGGGCTACGAGCAGTACTTC
CDR3 protein: CASRSQPGQGYEQYF

V gene: TRBV6-5
J gene: TRBJ1-5
D gene: -
clone size: -
CDR3 DNA: TGTGCCAGCAGGCGAGGGGCCGATCAGCCCCAGCATTTT
CDR3 protein: CASRRGADQPQHF

V gene: TRBV7-2
J gene: TRBJ2-7
D gene: -
clone size: -
CDR3 DNA: TGTGCCAGCAGCCACCTAGCTATCGAGCAGTACTTC
CDR3 protein: CASSHLAIEQYF